What follows are 31 T cell receptor beta chains derived from one specimen sequenced in a study of cytomegalovirus exposure and HLA in healthy donors. It was with 60 Vbeta and 13 Jbeta primers that the PCR ran. Clones were read by immunoSEQ multiplex PCR, and TCRdb kept only the in-frame ones, dropping some. The profile covers 200,000 to 250,000 clones, with 79% appearing a single time and 1.7% taken by the ten largest. Sequencing was done on a sample of PBMCs. These receptors all come from a man between 50 and 59 years old in good health and CMV-seronegative.

This chain links TRBV5-1 with TRBJ2-1, with 10 bases matching TRBD1. The ends lost 3 bases at V and 5 bases at J; junction bases unmatched: 2. Germline assignment: CDR1 SGHRS and CDR2 YFSETQ. CDR3 length: 14 amino acids. DNA for the CDR3: TGCGCCAGCAGCTGGGACAGGGGAAACAATGAGCAGTTCTTC. Its translation: CASSWDRGNNEQFF.

Concerning this clone itself: The sample carries other DNA sequences with the same CDR3. The CDR3: CASSFVAGTDTQYF. As DNA, the CDR3 is TGTGCCAGCAGTTTTGTCGCAGGGACAGATACGCAGTATTTT. The V and J genes are TRBV28 and TRBJ2-3; TRBD1 is a possible D gene (5 bases). The CDR3 covers 14 residues. CDR1 is MDHEN and CDR2 is SYDVKM in the germline V gene. The V gene lost 3 bases and the J gene lost 3 bases, with 10 bases spanning the gap.

The chain recombines TRBV28 with TRBJ1-3; D gene unclear. The V gene lost 2 bases and the J gene lost 4 bases, with 6 bases spanning the gap. The length of the CDR3 is 13 residues. The germline V gene has CDR1 MDHEN and CDR2 SYDVKM. CDR3 coding DNA: TGTGCCAGCAGTTTAGCGGGAGGAAACACCATATATTTT. As protein: CASSLAGGNTIYF.

The V gene is TRBV5-1, the J gene TRBJ2-7; the match to TRBD1 covers 9 bases. The germline gives CDR1 SGHRS, CDR2 YFSETQ. CDR3 length: 16 residues. J was trimmed by 6 bases and V by 3 bases; bases with no gene match: 13. CDR3 nucleotides: TGCGCCAGCAGCTCGATTACGGGGGGACAGGGTTCCGAGCAGTACTTC. As protein: CASSSITGGQGSEQYF.

This chain connects TRBV28 to TRBJ2-7, with D perhaps TRBD2 (5 bases). The CDR3 has 15 residues. Germline V gene lookup returns CDR1 MDHEN and CDR2 SYDVKM. The ends were cut back, 6 bases at V and 0 bases at J, with 15 bases in the middle. In DNA form, the CDR3 reads TGTGCCAGCAGAGTGAGGGTCCGTAACTCCTACGAGCAGTACTTC. It specifies CASRVRVRNSYEQYF.

The DNA of the CDR3 is TGTGCCAGCAGCGAAGGCTTGGGGGGGTCCTATGGCTACACCTTC. Translating gives CASSEGLGGSYGYTF. J is TRBJ1-2 and V is TRBV9; D is perhaps TRBD1 (5 bases). The CDR3 is made up of 15 amino acids. Germline CDR1 is SGDLS and CDR2 is YYNGEE. V lost 3 bases to trimming and J lost 4 bases, with 16 bases between them.

This clone was observed a handful of times. The chain combines TRBV28 with TRBJ1-1; the match to TRBD1 covers 8 bases. Germline loops: CDR1 MDHEN, CDR2 SYDVKM. The junction had 7 bases not matched to a gene; V was cut back by 4 bases and J by 0 bases. The CDR3 totals 16 residues. As DNA, the CDR3 is TGTGCCAGCAGTTACCGCAGGGGGCTAGTGAACACTGAAGCTTTCTTT. Its protein is CASSYRRGLVNTEAFF. The full variable domain, in which reference TRBV28 and TRBJ1-1 provide the parts outside the CDR3, is DVKVTQSSRYLVKRTGEKVFLECVQDMDHENMFWYRQDPGLGLRLIYFSYDVKMKEKGDIPEGYSVSREKKERFSLILESASTNQTSMYLCASSYRRGLVNTEAFFGQGTRLTVV.

This chain uses TRBV7-3 with TRBJ1-1; TRBD1 matches at 10 bases. CDR1 is SGHTA, CDR2 FQGTGA, per germline. Unmatched junction bases numbered 7, after V lost 6 bases and J lost 3 bases. This CDR3 is built from 15 residues. CDR3 DNA sequence: TGTGCCAGCAGTGGGACAGGGGTTGTCCACACTGAAGCTTTCTTT. It specifies CASSGTGVVHTEAFF.

The chain is built from TRBV6-5 and TRBJ2-5; 8 bases are shared with TRBD2. The J call is in doubt because the DNA end fits TRBJ2-7 better. There are 14 residues in the CDR3. Per the germline V gene, CDR1 is MNHEY and CDR2 is SVGAGI. DNA of the CDR3: TGTGCCAGCAGTCTAGCGGGCCTCTCCTACGAGCAGTACTTC. Its protein product is CASSLAGLSYEQYF.

V usage is TRBV19 and J usage is TRBJ1-5; D is undetermined. V shed 1 base and J shed 4 bases, with 11 bases lying between them. The CDR3 extends over 15 amino acids. Per germline, CDR1 LNHDA and CDR2 SQIVND (reference sequence). CDR3 protein: CASSIAEGLNQPQHF. The DNA for the CDR3 is TGTGCCAGTAGTATAGCTGAGGGCTTAAATCAGCCCCAGCATTTT. The full variable domain, completed using reference TRBV19 and TRBJ1-5, is DGGITQSPKYLFRKEGQNVTLSCEQNLNHDAMYWYRQDPGQGLRLIYYSQIVNDFQKGDIAEGYSVSREKKESFPLTVTSAQKNPTAFYLCASSIAEGLNQPQHFGDGTRLSIL.

This chain connects TRBV5-1 to TRBJ2-1; D is perhaps TRBD2 (6 bases). V lost 2 bases and J 6 bases, leaving 15 bases between the germline ends. Germline CDR1 is SGHRS and CDR2 is YFSETQ. This CDR3 is 15 amino acids long. The CDR3 loop is CASSLGGTALNEQFF. DNA for the CDR3: TGCGCCAGCAGCTTAGGCGGGACGGCTCTCAATGAGCAGTTCTTC.

The chain links TRBV19 to TRBJ2-1; 10 nucleotides match TRBD2. V was clipped by 5 bases and J by 4 bases; unmatched bases: 2. The CDR3 covers 14 residues. CDR1 LNHDA and CDR2 SQIVND come from the germline V gene (reference sequence). CDR3 DNA: TGTGCCAGTAGTGAGCGGGAGGGATACAATGAGCAGTTCTTC. Protein sequence: CASSEREGYNEQFF. Based on the CDR3 plus reference TRBV19 and TRBJ2-1, the full variable domain is DGGITQSPKYLFRKEGQNVTLSCEQNLNHDAMYWYRQDPGQGLRLIYYSQIVNDFQKGDIAEGYSVSREKKESFPLTVTSAQKNPTAFYLCASSEREGYNEQFFGPGTRLTVL.

This clone has only one observation. Other DNA sequences of this sample code for an identical CDR3. This chain links TRBV7-9 with TRBJ2-5, with D tentatively TRBD1 (5 bases). The ends were cut back, 5 bases at V and 14 bases at J, with 15 bases in the middle. Germline V lookup: CDR1 SEHNR, CDR2 FQNEAQ (reference sequence). The CDR3 totals 11 residues. The CDR3 here is CASSQTTRGYF. The CDR3 DNA sequence: TGTGCCAGCAGCCAAACAACAAGGGGATACTTC.

V is TRBV7-9 and J is TRBJ1-5, with a tentative D call TRBD1 (6 bases). V was cut by 4 bases and J by 2 bases, with 15 bases left in between. This CDR3 region has 16 residues. In germline, CDR1 is SEHNR, CDR2 FQNEAQ (reference sequence). In nucleotides, the CDR3 is TGTGCCAGCAGCTCGCCTGGGGGCTCGGGCAATCAGCCCCAGCATTTT. It translates to CASSSPGGSGNQPQHF.

The chain combines TRBV27 with TRBJ2-2; 12 positions agree with TRBD2. Trimming removed 3 bases from V and 0 bases from J; junction bases left unmatched: 8. The CDR3 is 19 amino acids. CDR1 and CDR2 (germline): MNHEY, SMNVEV (reference sequence). CDR3 in DNA: TGTGCCAGCAGTTTTTCGCAACTAGCGGGAGGTTCGAACACCGGGGAGCTGTTTTTT. Protein sequence: CASSFSQLAGGSNTGELFF.

The chain links TRBV5-4 to TRBJ2-7; 11 bases line up with TRBD2. Germline V gene lookup returns CDR1 SGHNT and CDR2 YYREEE (reference sequence). The CDR3 consists of 14 residues. V lost 3 bases to trimming and J lost 7 bases; unmatched junction nucleotides: 6. CDR3 region: CASSSSGRTGEQYF. The CDR3 DNA sequence: TGTGCCAGCAGCTCTAGCGGGAGGACCGGAGAGCAGTACTTC.

The chain is built from TRBV28 and TRBJ1-2, with TRBD1 identical over 8 bases. V shed 4 bases and J 1 base; nucleotides not matched to a gene: 14. Germline V CDR1 and CDR2: MDHEN, SYDVKM. The CDR3 covers 18 residues. This chain's CDR3 is CASSSDRARQGNNYGYTF. In DNA, the CDR3 is TGTGCCAGCAGTTCCGATCGAGCGCGACAGGGGAATAACTATGGCTACACCTTC.

This chain links TRBV6-4 with TRBJ1-2; 10 nucleotides line up with TRBD1. CDR1 MRHNA and CDR2 SNTAGT come from the germline V gene. This CDR3 region has 15 residues. V was clipped by 8 bases and J by 4 bases; unmatched bases: 10. The DNA of the CDR3 is TGTGCCAGCTCAAACGACAGGGGGCGAGTCTATGGCTACACCTTC. This sequence encodes CASSNDRGRVYGYTF.

The chain recombines TRBV2 with TRBJ1-2; a weak D match, TRBD1 (6 bases). CDR3 length equals 14 residues. CDR1 and CDR2 from the germline V gene are SNHLY and FYNNEI. With 6 bases removed from V and 1 base from J, the gap between germline ends came to 12 bases. The CDR3 coding sequence is TGTGCCAGCAGAGGACAGCTAGGTAACTATGGCTACACCTTC. Translating gives CASRGQLGNYGYTF.

The V call is TRBV7-2, the J call TRBJ2-5; D may be TRBD2 (6 bases). Germline values: CDR1 SGHTA, CDR2 FQGNSA. The CDR3 spans 17 residues. Deletions cut 0 bases from V and 4 bases from J, with 18 bases between. The CDR3 loop reads CASSLAGMGQGLETQYF. CDR3 DNA sequence: TGTGCCAGCAGCTTAGCGGGAATGGGGCAGGGACTAGAGACCCAGTACTTC.

This chain connects TRBV5-6 to TRBJ2-1; D is possibly TRBD2 (5 bases). The V gene's germline CDR1 is SGHDT and CDR2 YYEEEE. This CDR3 comprises 12 residues. V gave up 4 bases and J gave up 9 bases, with 11 bases separating them. CDR3 sequence reads: CASSRGTPEQFF. The DNA for the CDR3 is TGTGCCAGCAGCCGGGGAACACCTGAGCAGTTCTTC.

The chain links TRBV6-1 to TRBJ2-1, with TRBD2 identical over 8 bases. Germline V gene sequence: CDR1 MNHNS, CDR2 SASEGT. The CDR3 consists of 15 residues. Germline trimming cut 4 bases from V and 4 bases from J; bases unmatched to any gene: 6. CDR3 bases: TGTGCCAGCAGTGTGGAACTAGCGGCATACAATGAGCAGTTCTTC. Translating it yields CASSVELAAYNEQFF.

The chain uses TRBV6-5 and TRBJ2-5, with 11 bases aligning to TRBD2. With the DNA end fitting TRBJ2-7 better, the J assignment may be wrong. This CDR3 has 15 residues. Per the germline V gene, CDR1 is MNHEY and CDR2 is SVGAGI. DNA for the CDR3: TGTGCCAGCAGTCCTACTAGCGGGAGTGCCTACGAGCAGTACTTC. This gives the protein CASSPTSGSAYEQYF.

The gene calls are TRBV12-5 and TRBJ2-2; the D gene is possibly TRBD2 (6 bases). The CDR3 contains 15 residues. The germline V gene has CDR1 LGHNT and CDR2 FRNRAP. Trimming took 5 bases from V and 1 from J, leaving 11 bases between them. The chain's CDR3 is CASGPPRENTGELFF. The DNA for the CDR3 is TGTGCTAGTGGTCCTCCGCGGGAGAACACCGGGGAGCTGTTTTTT.

The CDR3 is CASSPQQGLVGNTIYF. DNA of the CDR3: TGTGCCAGCAGTCCCCAACAGGGGCTAGTTGGAAACACCATATATTTT. This sequence joins TRBV6-6 and TRBJ1-3; 7 bases match TRBD1. V lost 5 bases to trimming and J lost 3 bases; unmatched junction nucleotides: 10. Germline V lookup: CDR1 MNHNY, CDR2 SVGAGI (reference sequence). The CDR3 extends over 16 amino acids.

The chain combines TRBV7-9 with TRBJ2-2; 10 positions agree with TRBD2. The V gene's germline CDR1 is SEHNR and CDR2 FQNEAQ (reference sequence). This CDR3 is built from 18 residues. V was clipped by 5 bases and J by 4 bases; unmatched bases: 13. DNA for the CDR3: TGTGCCAGCAGCCTGGGATCTAGCGGGAGTGGAAGCACCGGGGAGCTGTTTTTT. It codes for CASSLGSSGSGSTGELFF.

The V and J genes are TRBV6-1 and TRBJ2-3, with D possibly matching TRBD2 (5 bases). Germline values: CDR1 MNHNS, CDR2 SASEGT. The CDR3 is 14 residues long. The V and J ends lost 8 bases and 6 bases respectively, with 18 bases between them. The CDR3 loop reads CASFEPGFGDTQYF. CDR3 nucleotide sequence: TGTGCCAGCTTTGAACCGGGGTTCGGCGATACGCAGTATTTT.

The V gene is TRBV6-5, the J gene TRBJ1-1, with unresolved D. The V gene lost 0 bases and the J gene lost 0 bases, with 11 bases spanning the gap. This CDR3 has 16 residues. The V gene's germline CDR1 is MNHEY and CDR2 SVGAGI. CDR3 DNA sequence: TGTGCCAGCAGTTACTCGATGGTCAGTATGAACACTGAAGCTTTCTTT. Translation gives CASSYSMVSMNTEAFF.

The chain links TRBV5-1 to TRBJ2-2, with 7 bases lining up with TRBD1. The CDR3 has 18 amino acids. Germline values: CDR1 SGHRS, CDR2 YFSETQ. Trimming at V came to 2 bases and at J to 3 bases, leaving 13 bases not matched to a gene. The CDR3 coding sequence is TGCGCCAGCAGCTTAAGACAGGGCCGGCTTTCGGACACCGGGGAGCTGTTTTTT. Its translation is CASSLRQGRLSDTGELFF.

The chain couples TRBV6-4 to TRBJ2-3; 7 bases match TRBD1. The germline V gene has CDR1 MRHNA and CDR2 SNTAGT. The CDR3 loop spans 15 amino acids. V shed 4 bases, J shed 2 bases, and the junction held 6 bases outside the gene matches. The CDR3 loop is CASSAGQTITDTQYF. In DNA form, the CDR3 reads TGTGCCAGCAGTGCGGGACAGACGATCACAGATACGCAGTATTTT.

The chain couples TRBV7-3 to TRBJ1-1; 8 nucleotides agree with TRBD1. The junction had 9 bases not matched to a gene; V was cut back by 5 bases and J by 1 base. CDR3 length equals 16 residues. The germline V gene encodes CDR1 SGHTA and CDR2 FQGTGA. Here the CDR3 reads CASSSPGGTGNTEAFF. DNA for the CDR3: TGTGCCAGCAGCAGTCCAGGGGGCACGGGGAACACTGAAGCTTTCTTT.